This T cell receptor (beta chain) appears in the sequencing data of a study of response to subunit inactivated influenza vaccine. Overall study results and limits: Every seasonal influenza vaccination brings in few new T cells, the authors suggested.

This CDR3 comprises 15 residues. Germline V gene lookup returns CDR1 ENHRY and CDR2 SYGVKD. Between the trimmed V and J ends, which lost 0 bases and 1 base, there was a span of 9 bases. This clonotype was counted between two and nine times. The antigen remains unidentified. In TCRdb, the RT-PCR reads were re-called with MiXCR into one record per CDR3 protein. This table holds approximately 730,000 distinct CDR3 sequences, approximately 15% found once. This clonotype was sampled from a man between 50 and 59 years old who received an inactivated influenza vaccine. This sample comprised PBMCs from blood, obtained 14 days before vaccination. The chain combines TRBV10-3 with TRBJ1-1; the D gene is possibly TRBD1 (5 bases). Here the CDR3 reads CAISESGQGNTEAFF. DNA for the CDR3: TGTGCCATCAGTGAGTCGGGTCAGGGGAACACTGAAGCTTTCTTT.